A selection of T cell receptor beta chains follows, all from one sample in a study of shared clonotypes between healthy human individuals. This table comes from immunoSEQ multiplex PCR, and its TCRdb copy is limited to in-frame clones, with some not included. The table records about 1 million clones, approximately 80% of them present only once. Sequencing was performed on memory CD4+ T cells from PBMCs. The receptors here all came from a man younger than 30 in good health. Some clones in this sample may be carry-over from other donors' samples. CDR3s include the opening cysteine and the closing phenylalanine or tryptophan.

V gene	J gene	CDR3 protein
TRBV14	TRBJ2-4	CASSPTSGRNIQYF
TRBV5-6	TRBJ2-3	CASSLGGPMTDTQYF
TRBV7-8	TRBJ1-5	CASSLGVGGTNQPQHF
TRBV19	TRBJ1-2	CASKPSGYTF
TRBV6-5	TRBJ1-5	CASSDRNQPQHF
TRBV27	TRBJ2-7	CASSLYGAREQYF
TRBV7-2	TRBJ1-2	CASSGQGIHYGYTF
TRBV12-5	TRBJ1-2	CASGLDTGRYTF
TRBV21-1	TRBJ2-7	CASSKPFGGDRSEQYF
TRBV10-1	TRBJ2-7	CASSETWDRSSYEQYF
TRBV7-9	TRBJ2-1	CASSFHRNYRSSYNEQFF
TRBV7-9	TRBJ2-4	CASSTQGDQYF
TRBV30	TRBJ2-7	CAWSSTTGGYEQYF
TRBV5-1	TRBJ1-1	CASSWTAYNTEAFF
TRBV6-1	TRBJ2-7	CASSRIGGYEQYF
TRBV5-4	TRBJ2-1	CASSSGGTSGYNEQFF
TRBV9	TRBJ2-3	CASSVAGTEDTDTQYF
TRBV30	TRBJ1-2	CAWRSSSGPYGYTF
TRBV6-1	TRBJ2-1	CASSEALGLAAPEQFF
TRBV5-1	TRBJ1-4	CASSFNGANEKLFF
TRBV5-1	TRBJ2-3	CASSPSSSIDTQYF
TRBV27	TRBJ1-2	CASSLGRDYGYTF
TRBV7-2	TRBJ2-1	CASSERVREAGEQFF
TRBV18	TRBJ2-2	CASSLFTGETGELFF
TRBV5-6	TRBJ2-2	CASSSRATGELFF
TRBV10-3	TRBJ2-5	CAISPAVGETQYF
TRBV4-2	TRBJ2-1	CASSQEPSGSSSYNEQFF